One sample yielded the 27 T cell receptor beta chains listed below, sequenced in a study of T-cell reconstitution after alpha-beta-depleted transplantation in children. Unique molecular identifiers tagged the TCRbeta library. TCRdb independently ran MiXCR on the PCR reads; one entry per CDR3 protein. The data contain some 200,000 distinct CDR3 sequences, roughly 6.3% of them singletons. Sample: PBMCs, taken before TCRalphabeta/CD19-depleted stem cell transplant. These receptors were collected from a girl under three years old with combined immunodeficiency, due to receive a stem cell transplant.

This clonotype appeared many times. The chain has TRBV6-2 or TRBV6-3 and TRBJ1-1; TRBD1 matches at 7 bases. The germline V gene has CDR1 MNHEY and CDR2 SVGEGT. This CDR3 comprises 14 residues. The V and J ends lost 6 bases and 1 base, in that order; junction bases with no gene match: 5. In DNA, the CDR3 is TGTGCCAGCAGCCAACAGGGGAAGAACACTGAAGCTTTCTTT. Its translation is CASSQQGKNTEAFF.

At least ten counts were recorded for this clonotype. The rearrangement uses TRBV7-3 and TRBJ1-6; 9 nucleotides align to TRBD1. Per the germline V gene, CDR1 is SGHTA and CDR2 is FQGTGA. This CDR3 has 14 amino acids. The V gene end was trimmed by 5 bases and the J gene end by 11 bases; junction bases not matched to a gene: 7. CDR3 sequence reads: CASSLQGAEAPLHF. As DNA, the CDR3 is TGTGCCAGCAGCCTACAGGGGGCGGAGGCACCCCTCCACTTT.

This clonotype has just a few counts. The V gene is TRBV7-8, the J gene TRBJ2-1; 7 bases agree with TRBD2. V was clipped by 0 bases and J by 5 bases; unmatched bases: 4. Germline CDR1 SGHVS, CDR2 FQNEAQ. This CDR3 has 15 amino acids. The CDR3 protein is CASSLAASGNNEQFF. The DNA of the CDR3 is TGTGCCAGCAGCTTAGCGGCTAGCGGAAACAATGAGCAGTTCTTC.

This clonotype appeared many times. The chain uses TRBV29-1 and TRBJ2-3; no clear D. V lost 0 bases and J lost 2, with 9 bases in between. The CDR3 loop spans 14 amino acids. Looked up from germline, CDR1 is SQVTM and CDR2 is ANQGSEA. The CDR3 DNA sequence: TGCAGCGTTGAAGAGGTCGGATTCACAGATACGCAGTATTTT. It translates to CSVEEVGFTDTQYF.

In its sample, this clonotype was seen many times. The chain recombines TRBV28 with TRBJ2-5, with 7 bases lining up with TRBD1. CDR1 and CDR2 (germline): MDHEN, SYDVKM. V shed 6 bases, J shed 7 bases, and the junction held 8 bases outside the gene matches. There are 13 residues in the CDR3. The CDR3 loop is CASSPGQVWTQYF. The CDR3 DNA reads TGTGCCAGCAGCCCTGGACAGGTCTGGACCCAGTACTTC.

Concerning this clonotype itself: Being one base from a much bigger clone, this may be a read error. The genes are TRBV12-3 or TRBV12-4 and TRBJ2-7, with 9 bases that match TRBD2. This CDR3 is 15 amino acids long. CDR3 nucleotide sequence: TGTACCAGCAGTTGGACGACTAGCGGAACCTACGAGCAGTACTTC. Amino acid sequence: CTSSWTTSGTYEQYF.

This clonotype was observed at least ten times. V usage is TRBV28 and J usage is TRBJ2-7; D call uncertain. The V gene's germline CDR1 is MDHEN and CDR2 SYDVKM. The CDR3 length is 12 residues. V was cut by 5 bases and J by 3 bases, with 8 bases left in between. The chain's CDR3 is CASSGSYYEQYF. The CDR3 nucleotides are TGTGCCAGCAGTGGCTCTTACTACGAGCAGTACTTC.

There are many counts of this clonotype. J is TRBJ2-7 and V is TRBV7-6; D gene unclear. The CDR3 runs 11 residues. CDR1 and CDR2 (germline): SGHVS, FNYEAQ. The V end lost 1 base, the J end lost 8 bases, and 6 bases lay between the germline ends. The CDR3 nucleotides are TGTGCCAGCAGCTTAGTTTTCAAGCAGTACTTC. Translation: CASSLVFKQYF.

In its sample, this clonotype was seen many times. This chain joins TRBV4-2 and TRBJ2-1; the match to TRBD2 covers 11 bases. The CDR3 has 15 amino acids. The V and J ends lost 3 bases and 7 bases, in that order; junction bases with no gene match: 5. Germline V gene data show CDR1 as LGHNA and CDR2 as YNFKEQ. CDR3 region: CASSHRLAGGNEQFF. The CDR3 coding sequence is TGTGCCAGCAGCCACCGGTTAGCGGGGGGGAATGAGCAGTTCTTC.

This chain links TRBV7-8 with TRBJ1-1; D call uncertain. Germline values: CDR1 SGHVS, CDR2 FQNEAQ. The CDR3 covers 16 residues. V was pared by 1 base and J by 8 bases, with 20 bases between. The CDR3, as DNA: TGTGCCAGCAGCTTAGGGGGTGGAGGACTCCTTTTCGAAGCTTTCTTT. Amino acids: CASSLGGGGLLFEAFF.

The table lists this clonotype with many counts. The rearrangement links TRBV5-1 to TRBJ2-7, with no clear D. CDR1 is SGHRS and CDR2 is YFSETQ in the germline V gene. CDR3 length equals 13 residues. Trimming took 4 bases from V and 3 from J, leaving 11 bases between them. The CDR3 is CASSGSELYEQYF. In nucleotides, the CDR3 is TGCGCCAGCAGCGGATCCGAACTCTACGAGCAGTACTTC. The full variable domain, completed using reference TRBV5-1 and TRBJ2-7, is KAGVTQTPRYLIKTRGQQVTLSCSPISGHRSVSWYQQTPGQGLQFLFEYFSETQRNKGNFPGRFSGRQFSNSRSEMNVSTLELGDSALYLCASSGSELYEQYFGPGTRLTVT.

The sample holds a few counts of this clonotype. The chain carries TRBV28 and TRBJ1-5; unclear D gene. V lost 8 bases, J lost 2 bases, and 13 bases lay in between. The CDR3 extends over 14 amino acids. The germline V gene has CDR1 MDHEN and CDR2 SYDVKM. The CDR3 region is CASVGVSGNQPQHF. The DNA for the CDR3 is TGTGCCAGCGTTGGGGTGTCGGGCAATCAGCCCCAGCATTTT.

This clonotype was detected many times. J is TRBJ2-7 and V is TRBV5-1; 8 bases are a match to TRBD1. CDR1 SGHRS and CDR2 YFSETQ come from the germline V gene. CDR3 length: 16 amino acids. J lost 0 bases, V lost 1 base, and 6 bases had no gene match. CDR3 in amino acids: CASSLSGQANSYEQYF. The CDR3 DNA is TGCGCCAGCAGCTTGTCGGGACAGGCCAACTCCTACGAGCAGTACTTC.

This clonotype came up many times. The V call is TRBV12-3 or TRBV12-4, the J call TRBJ2-5, with 8 positions matching TRBD1. The CDR3 has 15 residues. Unmatched junction bases numbered 11, after V lost 8 bases and J lost 3 bases. CDR3 nucleotide sequence: TGTGCCAGCTCTCATCCCGGGACAGGAAAAGAGACCCAGTACTTC. Translation gives CASSHPGTGKETQYF.

This clonotype was counted a few times. The junction and the germline gene differ at one end; a read error may be behind it. V usage is TRBV4-1 and J usage is TRBJ1-2; D is undetermined. This CDR3 contains 15 residues. In germline, CDR1 is MGHRA, CDR2 YSYEKL. DNA for the CDR3: TGCGCCAGCAGCCAGTTCGACACGGACCTCGATGGTTACACCTTC. This encodes CASSQFDTDLDGYTF.

The chain uses TRBV15 and TRBJ1-3, with unresolved D. The CDR3 totals 15 residues. V gave up 0 bases and J gave up 1 base, with 7 bases separating them. Germline CDR1 reads LNHNV; CDR2 reads YYDKDF (reference sequence). As DNA, the CDR3 is TGTGCCACCAGCAGAGATCCGGGTTCTGGAAACACCATATATTTT. As protein: CATSRDPGSGNTIYF. Drawing the rest from reference TRBV15 and TRBJ1-3, the complete variable domain is DAMVIQNPRYQVTQFGKPVTLSCSQTLNHNVMYWYQQKSSQAPKLLFHYYDKDFNNEADTPDNFQSRRPNTSFCFLDIRSPGLGDTAMYLCATSRDPGSGNTIYFGEGSWLTVV.

This clonotype was recorded at least ten times. This chain uses TRBV9 with TRBJ2-1; TRBD2 agrees at 10 bases. This CDR3 spans 19 amino acids. Per germline, CDR1 SGDLS and CDR2 YYNGEE. Losses at the gene ends were 0 bases for V and 4 bases for J; bases not matched to a gene: 13. The CDR3 DNA follows: TGTGCCAGCAGCGTAGCTTCTCTGGAGCGGGGGGGCTTGTACAATGAGCAGTTCTTC. This sequence encodes CASSVASLERGGLYNEQFF.

This clonotype was picked up many times. V usage is TRBV30 and J usage is TRBJ1-4; 8 bases are a match to TRBD1. CDR1 is GTSNPN, CDR2 SVGIG, per germline (reference sequence). The CDR3 runs to 13 residues. V gave up 2 bases and J gave up 8 bases; unmatched junction bases: 4. CDR3 nucleotides: TGTGCCTGGAGTTCAGACAGGGGAGAAAAACTGTTTTTT. Translation gives CAWSSDRGEKLFF.

Ten or more counts support this clonotype. The chain combines TRBV20-1 with TRBJ2-5; D not certain. Germline assignment: CDR1 DFQATT and CDR2 SNEGSKA (reference sequence). CDR3 length: 11 residues. Trimming shortened V by 3 bases and J by 0 bases, and 2 bases separated the two germline ends. CDR3 in amino acids: CSASHQETQYF. CDR3 bases: TGCAGTGCTAGCCACCAAGAGACCCAGTACTTC.

This clonotype showed up many times. This chain uses TRBV5-1 with TRBJ2-3; D is unresolved. CDR1 and CDR2 from the germline V gene are SGHRS and YFSETQ. V was pared by 4 bases and J by 6 bases, with 9 bases between. The CDR3 is 12 residues long. The CDR3 sequence is CASSLLTDTQYF. Here the CDR3 DNA reads TGCGCCAGCAGCCTCCTAACGGATACGCAGTATTTT.

The table lists this clonotype with many counts. The chain joins TRBV4-2 to TRBJ2-1; tentative D call: TRBD2 (5 bases). The germline V gene encodes CDR1 LGHNA and CDR2 YNFKEQ. Trimming shortened V by 0 bases and J by 4 bases, and 13 bases separated the two germline ends. This CDR3 comprises 16 residues. CDR3 amino acids: CASSQEEADAYNEQFF. The CDR3 DNA follows: TGTGCCAGCAGCCAAGAGGAAGCGGACGCGTACAATGAGCAGTTCTTC.

The sample holds many counts of this clonotype. The J gene is TRBJ2-1, the V gene TRBV7-2; the D gene is possibly TRBD2 (5 bases). Germline V gives CDR1 SGHTA, CDR2 FQGNSA. Between the trimmed V and J ends, which lost 4 bases and 2 bases, there was a span of 15 bases. This CDR3 comprises 16 residues. For the CDR3, the DNA is TGTGCCAGCAGCTCTGGGTCTAGCCCGACCTACAATGAGCAGTTCTTC. This gives the protein CASSSGSSPTYNEQFF.

The table lists this clonotype with many counts. The chain recombines TRBV12-3 or TRBV12-4 with TRBJ2-5; no reliable D call. This CDR3 has 13 amino acids. V lost 6 bases and J lost 6, with 14 bases in between. This chain's CDR3 is CASRDDVRQTQYF. CDR3 sequence (DNA): TGTGCCAGCAGAGACGATGTCAGGCAGACCCAGTACTTC.

Regarding this clonotype: Given a much more abundant clone one base away, this may be a read error. This CDR3 fails to terminate in the conserved phenylalanine or tryptophan, so it likely reflects a read error. The J gene is TRBJ2-1, the V gene TRBV20-1; tentatively, D is TRBD2 (6 bases). CDR3 length: 13 residues. The germline V and J ends were trimmed by 3 bases and 4 bases, with 10 bases remaining between them. From germline, CDR1 is DFQATT and CDR2 SNEGSKA (reference sequence). This chain's CDR3 is CSARLRGYNEQFI. DNA of the CDR3: TGCAGTGCTAGGTTGCGGGGTTACAATGAGCAGTTCATC.

This clonotype was counted many times. Written as DNA, the CDR3 is TGTGCCAGCAGTGAAATTGGCAGCCTACCCGGGCAGTACTTC. Translation gives CASSEIGSLPGQYF. The chain is built from TRBV25-1 and TRBJ2-7; D is unresolved. CDR3 length: 14 residues. Germline V gene data show CDR1 as MGHDK and CDR2 as SYGVNS. Trimming left V 2 bases short and J 9 bases short, with 17 bases between.

This rearrangement joins TRBV5-6 to TRBJ1-1, with D tentatively TRBD1 (6 bases). CDR3 length: 16 amino acids. The germline V gene encodes CDR1 SGHDT and CDR2 YYEEEE. Trimming pared 3 bases from V and 0 bases from J, leaving 15 bases between. The CDR3 nucleotides are TGTGCCAGCAGCTCATCGGACAGCCTTATGAACACTGAAGCTTTCTTT. This codes for CASSSSDSLMNTEAFF.

In its sample, this clonotype was seen many times. This chain uses TRBV3-1 with TRBJ2-1; possible D gene TRBD2, 7 bases. Trimming removed 0 bases from V and 2 bases from J, with 11 bases in between. Looked up from germline, CDR1 is LGHDT and CDR2 is YNNKEL (reference sequence). The CDR3 spans 16 residues. The CDR3, as DNA: TGTGCCAGCAGCCAAGACGGGGAGGGGGCCTACAATGAGCAGTTCTTC. Residues: CASSQDGEGAYNEQFF.